This T cell receptor beta chain originates from a study of blood T cells in healthy people across ages. The study, taken as a whole, reports: Estimates of diversity drawn from one million T cells were considered underestimates.

This clonotype was seen only a few times. Its specificity is not known. Each donor supplied around 10 milliliters of peripheral blood. This CDR3 comprises 14 residues. Germline V CDR1 and CDR2: SQVTM, ANQGSEA. V lost 4 bases and J 2 bases, leaving 15 bases between the germline ends. For the second PCR, which ran for 7 to 11 cycles, a sample-barcoded 5' primer and a J-beta primer mix were used. TCRdb reanalysed the 5' RACE reads using MiXCR and keeps one entry per CDR3 protein. Of 980,000 or so distinct CDR3 sequences in the sample, 48% were seen once. Sequenced material: blood. This receptor was obtained from a man aged 25 to 40 in good health. The J gene is TRBJ2-7, the V gene TRBV29-1; D not certain. The CDR3 protein is CSVGPRMSTYEQYF. The DNA of the CDR3 is TGCAGCGTTGGGCCTAGGATGAGCACCTACGAGCAGTACTTC.